A single sample is the source of the 30 T cell receptor beta chains below, sequenced in a study of shared clonotypes between healthy human individuals. The protocol was immunoSEQ multiplex PCR, while the TCRdb copy is restricted to in-frame clones and leaves out a portion. The sample yields millions of clones, just over 90% seen once. Sequenced: naive CD4+ T cells from PBMCs. This sample's subset: CD45RA+ positively selected. These receptor sequences come from a man younger than 35 in good health. Some clones in this sample may be carry-over from other donors' samples.

The chain uses TRBV7-2 and TRBJ2-1; either TRBD1 or TRBD2 may supply D (6 bases each). This CDR3 has 14 amino acids. Germline V gives CDR1 SGHTA, CDR2 FQGNSA. The V gene lost 5 bases and the J gene lost 7 bases, with 15 bases spanning the gap. The CDR3 DNA reads TGTGCCAGCAGCCAAGGGGGGTCGCTAAATGAGCAGTTCTTC. As protein: CASSQGGSLNEQFF.

V usage is TRBV7-3 and J usage is TRBJ2-3; D is uncertain. Per germline, CDR1 SGHTA and CDR2 FQGTGA. Trimming stripped 5 bases from V and 0 bases from J, with 12 bases between. CDR3 length equals 15 residues. DNA for the CDR3: TGTGCCAGCAGCCTAAATCCTCTTAGCACAGATACGCAGTATTTT. It codes for CASSLNPLSTDTQYF.

This chain links TRBV5-6 with TRBJ1-4, with D perhaps TRBD1 (5 bases). Germline V gives CDR1 SGHDT, CDR2 YYEEEE. Trimming removed 4 bases at V and 1 base at J, with 17 bases between. This CDR3 is 17 amino acids long. The CDR3 DNA reads as TGTGCCAGCAGCGTCATCCAGGGTTTGGGAACTAATGAAAAACTGTTTTTT. It encodes CASSVIQGLGTNEKLFF.

The chain has TRBV2 and TRBJ2-2; D tentatively fits TRBD1 or TRBD2 (5 bases each). The germline CDR1 and CDR2 sequences are SNHLY and FYNNEI. V was shortened by 7 bases and J by 5 bases, with 11 bases between the two germline ends. The CDR3 consists of 13 residues. The CDR3 reads CASTGLGTGELFF. The DNA for the CDR3 is TGTGCCAGCACGGGGCTGGGGACCGGGGAGCTGTTTTTT.

The chain's CDR3 is CASSLDGTVNQPQHF. The CDR3 DNA is TGTGCCAGCAGTTTAGACGGAACCGTCAATCAGCCCCAGCATTTT. The V and J genes are TRBV28 and TRBJ1-5; D is unresolved. Looked up from germline, CDR1 is MDHEN and CDR2 is SYDVKM. The CDR3 consists of 15 residues. The V end lost 2 bases, the J end lost 3 bases, and 11 bases lay between the germline ends. Variable domain in full (rest from reference TRBV28 and TRBJ1-5): DVKVTQSSRYLVKRTGEKVFLECVQDMDHENMFWYRQDPGLGLRLIYFSYDVKMKEKGDIPEGYSVSREKKERFSLILESASTNQTSMYLCASSLDGTVNQPQHFGDGTRLSIL.

This clone was counted a single time. V usage is TRBV7-2 and J usage is TRBJ2-7; perhaps D is TRBD1 or TRBD2 (5 bases each). CDR1 and CDR2 from the germline V gene are SGHTA and FQGNSA. This CDR3 comprises 10 residues. The germline V and J ends were trimmed by 8 bases and 4 bases, with 6 bases remaining between them. The chain's CDR3 is CASGGYEQYF. The CDR3, as DNA: TGTGCCAGCGGGGGTTACGAGCAGTACTTC.

This chain connects TRBV7-8 to TRBJ1-5, with D possibly being TRBD1 (5 bases). Germline CDR1 SGHVS, CDR2 FQNEAQ. The V end lost 5 bases, the J end lost 2 bases, and 10 bases lay between the germline ends. The CDR3 is 14 residues long. In DNA form, the CDR3 reads TGTGCCAGCAGCCCCGGGGGGGGCAATCAGCCCCAGCATTTT. It translates to CASSPGGGNQPQHF.

V usage is TRBV19 and J usage is TRBJ2-1; D is undetermined. The CDR3 has 12 residues. Trimming removed 6 bases at V and 5 bases at J, with 8 bases between. Per germline, CDR1 LNHDA and CDR2 SQIVND (reference sequence). In nucleotides, the CDR3 is TGTGCCAGTAGAAGGTACGACAATGAGCAGTTCTTC. This encodes CASRRYDNEQFF.

V usage is TRBV7-9 and J usage is TRBJ1-4; 9 bases align to TRBD1. Germline V gene lookup returns CDR1 SEHNR and CDR2 FQNEAQ (reference sequence). V lost 2 bases to trimming and J lost 8 bases; unmatched junction nucleotides: 9. This CDR3 contains 16 residues. The CDR3 nucleotides are TGTGCCAGCAGCTTACCTTCACAGGGGGCTGGGGAAAAACTGTTTTTT. As protein: CASSLPSQGAGEKLFF. Supplemented by reference TRBV7-9 and TRBJ1-4, the full variable domain reads DTGVSQNPRHKITKRGQNVTFRCDPISEHNRLYWYRQTLGQGPEFLTYFQNEAQLEKSRLLSDRFSAERPKGSFSTLEIQRTEQGDSAMYLCASSLPSQGAGEKLFFGSGTQLSVL.

The chain employs TRBV27 and TRBJ2-3, with D possibly TRBD2 on 6 matching bases. Germline V gene data show CDR1 as MNHEY and CDR2 as SMNVEV (reference sequence). Trimming took off 5 bases at V and 0 bases at J, with 15 bases between the two ends. This CDR3 is 16 amino acids long. The CDR3 loop reads CASSRLAKDSTDTQYF. CDR3 coding DNA: TGTGCCAGCAGTCGTCTAGCGAAGGATAGCACAGATACGCAGTATTTT.

The chain is built from TRBV11-2 and TRBJ2-7; D is uncertain. Germline-derived CDR1 and CDR2 are SGHAT and FQNNGV. The CDR3 contains 11 residues. V was trimmed by 5 bases and J by 4 bases, leaving 6 bases between them. CDR3 sequence reads: CASSNQYEQYF. DNA of the CDR3: TGTGCCAGCAGCAACCAATACGAGCAGTACTTC.

V usage is TRBV19 and J usage is TRBJ2-2, with D tentatively TRBD1 (6 bases). CDR1 and CDR2 from the germline V gene are LNHDA and SQIVND (reference sequence). The ends were cut back, 5 bases at V and 5 bases at J, with 15 bases in the middle. This CDR3 contains 15 residues. CDR3 bases: TGTGCCAGTAGTCTAAGACAGGTCAGAACCGGGGAGCTGTTTTTT. It specifies CASSLRQVRTGELFF.

Concerning this clone: This CDR3 is also generated by other DNA sequences in the sample. V is TRBV5-1 and J is TRBJ2-5; D is undetermined. V was cut by 0 bases and J by 4 bases, with 7 bases left in between. The length of the CDR3 is 13 residues. CDR1 and CDR2 from the germline V gene are SGHRS and YFSETQ. The DNA of the CDR3 is TGCGCCAGCAGCTTGGGAGGTTCAGAGACCCAGTACTTC. Its protein product is CASSLGGSETQYF.

The CDR3 sequence is CASSIQMAAYGYTF. The CDR3 coding sequence is TGTGCCAGTAGTATTCAAATGGCAGCCTATGGCTACACCTTC. V gene TRBV19 combines with J gene TRBJ1-2; unclear D gene. Trimming removed 3 bases from V and 4 bases from J, with 12 bases in between. CDR3 length: 14 residues. CDR1 and CDR2 from the germline V gene are LNHDA and SQIVND (reference sequence).

The rearrangement joins TRBV7-9 to TRBJ2-7, with D uncertain. There are 12 residues in the CDR3. The V gene lost 0 bases and the J gene lost 7 bases, with 7 bases spanning the gap. The germline V gene has CDR1 SEHNR and CDR2 FQNEAQ (reference sequence). The CDR3 DNA sequence: TGTGCCAGCAGCTTAGCGCTTAGGGAGCAGTACTTC. This encodes CASSLALREQYF.

The chain couples TRBV4-1 to TRBJ1-2, with D possibly matching TRBD1 (5 bases). Germline CDR1 and CDR2: MGHRA and YSYEKL. V lost 4 bases and J 8 bases, leaving 11 bases between the germline ends. This CDR3 spans 12 amino acids. CDR3 sequence reads: CASSPQGRGYTF. CDR3 DNA: TGCGCCAGCAGCCCCCAGGGACGAGGCTACACCTTC.

As for this clone: The identical CDR3 is also encoded by other nucleotide sequences in the sample. This chain joins TRBV28 and TRBJ1-3; D gene ambiguous. CDR3 length: 14 residues. CDR1 is MDHEN and CDR2 is SYDVKM in the germline V gene. Trimming took off 4 bases at V and 0 bases at J, with 7 bases between the two ends. The CDR3 spells CASSSRSSGNTIYF. For the CDR3, the DNA is TGTGCCAGCAGTTCTCGGAGCTCTGGAAACACCATATATTTT. The complete variable domain, with remaining parts taken from reference TRBV28 and TRBJ1-3, reads DVKVTQSSRYLVKRTGEKVFLECVQDMDHENMFWYRQDPGLGLRLIYFSYDVKMKEKGDIPEGYSVSREKKERFSLILESASTNQTSMYLCASSSRSSGNTIYFGEGSWLTVV.

On this clone itself: Other nucleotide sequences from this sample produce the same CDR3. The CDR3 spells CASSLQGVYGYTF. In DNA form, the CDR3 reads TGTGCCAGCAGTTTACAGGGCGTCTATGGCTACACCTTC. This chain uses TRBV28 with TRBJ1-2; D possibly corresponds to TRBD1 (5 bases). Germline loops: CDR1 MDHEN, CDR2 SYDVKM. This CDR3 is built from 13 residues. V shed 2 bases and J shed 4 bases, with 8 bases lying between them.

This clone has more than one count but fewer than ten. This sequence joins TRBV7-9 and TRBJ1-2; D unresolved. Germline CDR1 reads SEHNR; CDR2 reads FQNEAQ (reference sequence). The CDR3 has 13 amino acids. V dropped 5 bases and J dropped 2 bases, with 9 bases sitting between them. This chain's CDR3 is CASSIDTNYGYTF. The DNA of the CDR3 is TGTGCCAGCAGCATAGATACAAACTATGGCTACACCTTC.

This sequence joins TRBV14 and TRBJ2-7; TRBD2 matches at 14 bases. The CDR3 runs 19 residues. CDR1 is SGHDN and CDR2 is FVKESK in the germline V gene. The junction had 19 bases not matched to a gene; V was cut back by 4 bases and J by 8 bases. The CDR3 bases are TGTGCCAGCAGCCTTACCCCGGGACTAGCGGGAGCCCCATACTTCCAGCAGTACTTC. Translating it yields CASSLTPGLAGAPYFQQYF.

The chain links TRBV4-1 to TRBJ1-2; D unclear. Germline V lookup: CDR1 MGHRA, CDR2 YSYEKL. The length of the CDR3 is 14 residues. Trimming left V 4 bases short and J 1 base short, with 10 bases between. CDR3 in amino acids: CASSRTGLNYGYTF. In DNA form, the CDR3 reads TGCGCCAGCAGCCGGACTGGTCTTAACTATGGCTACACCTTC.

To note about this clone: Other nucleotide sequences from this sample produce the same CDR3. The chain combines TRBV5-1 with TRBJ2-7; tentative D call: TRBD1 (6 bases). The germline gives CDR1 SGHRS, CDR2 YFSETQ. The CDR3 has 13 amino acids. V shed 1 base and J shed 2 bases, with 7 bases lying between them. The DNA for the CDR3 is TGCGCCAGCAGCTTGAGGACAGCCTACGAGCAGTACTTC. Encoded protein: CASSLRTAYEQYF. Supplemented by reference TRBV5-1 and TRBJ2-7, the full variable domain reads KAGVTQTPRYLIKTRGQQVTLSCSPISGHRSVSWYQQTPGQGLQFLFEYFSETQRNKGNFPGRFSGRQFSNSRSEMNVSTLELGDSALYLCASSLRTAYEQYFGPGTRLTVT.

This clone turned up a few times. The CDR3 sequence is CASTVLNTEAFF. The CDR3 DNA reads as TGTGCCAGCACCGTTTTGAACACTGAAGCTTTCTTT. The chain couples TRBV2 to TRBJ1-1; D ambiguous. Trimming removed 7 bases from V and 0 bases from J, with 6 bases in between. The germline CDR1 and CDR2 sequences are SNHLY and FYNNEI. The CDR3 runs to 12 residues.

The rearrangement links TRBV4-2 to TRBJ2-3; 8 nucleotides align to TRBD2. This CDR3 spans 17 amino acids. Trimming at V came to 0 bases and at J to 4 bases, leaving 9 bases not matched to a gene. Germline V gene lookup returns CDR1 LGHNA and CDR2 YNFKEQ. The CDR3 loop reads CASSQDEREFGSDTQYF. The CDR3 DNA follows: TGTGCCAGCAGCCAAGATGAGCGGGAGTTTGGGTCAGATACGCAGTATTTT.

This chain uses TRBV5-1 with TRBJ2-1; tentative D call: TRBD2 (6 bases). Germline-derived CDR1 and CDR2 are SGHRS and YFSETQ. V lost 4 bases and J 6 bases, leaving 14 bases between the germline ends. This CDR3 is 14 amino acids long. As DNA, the CDR3 is TGCGCCAGCAGCGCCACTAGCCGGGCCAATGAGCAGTTCTTC. Translation gives CASSATSRANEQFF.

The V gene is TRBV11-2, the J gene TRBJ2-2; D is unclear. CDR1 and CDR2 from the germline V gene are SGHAT and FQNNGV. This CDR3 region has 13 residues. Trimming stripped 2 bases from V and 8 bases from J, with 9 bases between. The CDR3 sequence: CASSLPLAGELFF. In nucleotides, the CDR3 is TGTGCCAGCAGCTTACCCCTGGCTGGGGAGCTGTTTTTT.

Details on this clone: At the DNA level, this CDR3 is encoded by other sequences in the same sample as well. The J gene is TRBJ2-1, the V gene TRBV9; weak D call: TRBD2 (6 bases). V dropped 0 bases and J dropped 3 bases, with 7 bases sitting between them. Germline V gene sequence: CDR1 SGDLS, CDR2 YYNGEE. The CDR3 runs 14 residues. The CDR3 DNA follows: TGTGCCAGCAGCGTAGACGGGGGCTACAATGAGCAGTTCTTC. Translation gives CASSVDGGYNEQFF.

This chain links TRBV11-2 with TRBJ2-1; the D call may be TRBD1 or TRBD2 (7 bases each). Looked up from germline, CDR1 is SGHAT and CDR2 is FQNNGV. V was pared by 6 bases and J by 7 bases, with 16 bases between. This CDR3 has 14 amino acids. DNA for the CDR3: TGTGCCAGCAGGACAGGGAGGGATTTGAATGAGCAGTTCTTC. It translates to CASRTGRDLNEQFF.

This CDR3 is CASSGESYNEQFF. CDR3 in DNA: TGTGCCAGCAGTGGGGAGTCCTACAATGAGCAGTTCTTC. J is TRBJ2-1 and V is TRBV6-6; maybe TRBD2 (5 bases). Trimming cost V 5 bases and J 1 base, with 6 bases left between them. The length of the CDR3 is 13 residues. The germline V gene has CDR1 MNHNY and CDR2 SVGAGI (reference sequence).

This chain uses TRBV28 with TRBJ1-1; the match to TRBD1 covers 7 bases. There are 15 residues in the CDR3. The J segment lost 5 bases and the V segment lost 1 base, leaving 7 bases of the junction unmatched. CDR1 is MDHEN, CDR2 SYDVKM, per germline. The CDR3 reads CASSLLGGAGTEAFF. As DNA, the CDR3 is TGTGCCAGCAGTTTATTAGGGGGCGCGGGGACTGAAGCTTTCTTT.